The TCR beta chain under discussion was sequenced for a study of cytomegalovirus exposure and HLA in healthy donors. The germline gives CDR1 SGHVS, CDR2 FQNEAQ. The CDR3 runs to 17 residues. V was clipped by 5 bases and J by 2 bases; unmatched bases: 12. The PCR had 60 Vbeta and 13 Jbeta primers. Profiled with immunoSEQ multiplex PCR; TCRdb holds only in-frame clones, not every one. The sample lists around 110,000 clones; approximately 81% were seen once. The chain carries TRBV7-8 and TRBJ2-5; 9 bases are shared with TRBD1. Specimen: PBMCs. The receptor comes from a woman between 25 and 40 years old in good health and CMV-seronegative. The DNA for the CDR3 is TGTGCCAGCAGCATCCTACAGGGGGCGCGGGTTCAAGAGACCCAGTACTTC. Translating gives CASSILQGARVQETQYF. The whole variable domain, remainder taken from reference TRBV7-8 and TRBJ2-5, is GAGVSQSPRYKVAKRGQDVALRCDPISGHVSLFWYQQALGQGPEFLTYFQNEAQLDKSGLPSDRFFAERPEGSVSTLKIQRTQQEDSAVYLCASSILQGARVQETQYFGPGTRLLVL.